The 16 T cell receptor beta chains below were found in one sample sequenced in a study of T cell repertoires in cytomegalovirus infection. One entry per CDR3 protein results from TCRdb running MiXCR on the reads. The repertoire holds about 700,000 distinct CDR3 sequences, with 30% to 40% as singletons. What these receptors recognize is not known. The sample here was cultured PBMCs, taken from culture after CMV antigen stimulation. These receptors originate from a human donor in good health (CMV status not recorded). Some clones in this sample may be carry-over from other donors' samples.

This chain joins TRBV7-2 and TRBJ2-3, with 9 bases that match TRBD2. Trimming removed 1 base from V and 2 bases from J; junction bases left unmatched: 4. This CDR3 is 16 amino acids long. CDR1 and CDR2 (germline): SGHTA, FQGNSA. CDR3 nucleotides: TGTGCCAGCAGCTTAGTGACTAGCGGACTCACAGATACGCAGTATTTT. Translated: CASSLVTSGLTDTQYF.

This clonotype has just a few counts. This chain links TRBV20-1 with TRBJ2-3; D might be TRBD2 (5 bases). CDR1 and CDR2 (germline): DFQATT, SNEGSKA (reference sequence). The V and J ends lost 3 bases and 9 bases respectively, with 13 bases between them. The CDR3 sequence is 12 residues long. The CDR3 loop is CSARSGPATQYF. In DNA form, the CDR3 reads TGCAGTGCTAGGAGCGGACCTGCCACGCAGTATTTT.

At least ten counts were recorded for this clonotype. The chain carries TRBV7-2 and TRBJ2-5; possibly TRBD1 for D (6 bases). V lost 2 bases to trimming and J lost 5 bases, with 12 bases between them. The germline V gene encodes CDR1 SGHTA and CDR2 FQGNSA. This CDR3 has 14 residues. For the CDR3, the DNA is TGTGCCAGCAGCTTACAACTGGGGGCCGAGACCCAGTACTTC. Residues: CASSLQLGAETQYF.

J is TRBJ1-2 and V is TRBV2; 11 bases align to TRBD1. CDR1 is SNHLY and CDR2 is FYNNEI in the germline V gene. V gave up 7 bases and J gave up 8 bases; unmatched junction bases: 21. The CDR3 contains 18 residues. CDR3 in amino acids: CASIGSGTGAGQGDGYTF. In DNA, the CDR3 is TGTGCCAGCATTGGGTCCGGGACCGGCGCGGGACAGGGGGACGGCTACACCTTC.

The CDR3 is CASGRDFNQPQHF. Here the CDR3 DNA reads TGTGCCAGTGGACGGGACTTCAATCAGCCCCAGCATTTT. The rearrangement links TRBV19 to TRBJ1-5, with D possibly being TRBD1 (5 bases). The CDR3 runs to 13 residues. Trimming shortened V by 8 bases and J by 3 bases, and 11 bases separated the two germline ends. The germline CDR1 and CDR2 sequences are LNHDA and SQIVND (reference sequence).

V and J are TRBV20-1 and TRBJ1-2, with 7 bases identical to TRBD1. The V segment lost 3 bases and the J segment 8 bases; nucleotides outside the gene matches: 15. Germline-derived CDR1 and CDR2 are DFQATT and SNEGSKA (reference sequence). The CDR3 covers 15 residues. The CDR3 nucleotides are TGCAGTGCTAGGGAGGGGGCAATCCCTTTCGGGGGCTACACCTTC. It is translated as CSAREGAIPFGGYTF.

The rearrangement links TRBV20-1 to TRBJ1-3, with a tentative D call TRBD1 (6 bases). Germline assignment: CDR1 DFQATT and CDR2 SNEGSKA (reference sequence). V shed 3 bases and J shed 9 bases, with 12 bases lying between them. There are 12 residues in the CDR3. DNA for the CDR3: TGCAGTGCTAGCGCAGGGGCGACCACCATATATTTT. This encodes CSASAGATTIYF.

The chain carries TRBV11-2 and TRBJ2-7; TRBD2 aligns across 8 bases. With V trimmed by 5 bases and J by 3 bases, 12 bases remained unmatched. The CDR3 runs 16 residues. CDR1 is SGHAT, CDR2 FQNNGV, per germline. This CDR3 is CASSLPRASGLYEQYF. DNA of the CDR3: TGTGCCAGCAGCCTACCGAGGGCTAGCGGGCTCTACGAGCAGTACTTC.

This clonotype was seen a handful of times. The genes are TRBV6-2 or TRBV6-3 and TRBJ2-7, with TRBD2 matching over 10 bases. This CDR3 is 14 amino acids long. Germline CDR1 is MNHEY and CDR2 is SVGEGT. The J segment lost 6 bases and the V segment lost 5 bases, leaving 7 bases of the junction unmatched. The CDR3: CASSTGVAGGEQYF. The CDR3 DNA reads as TGTGCCAGCAGTACCGGGGTAGCGGGAGGCGAGCAGTACTTC.

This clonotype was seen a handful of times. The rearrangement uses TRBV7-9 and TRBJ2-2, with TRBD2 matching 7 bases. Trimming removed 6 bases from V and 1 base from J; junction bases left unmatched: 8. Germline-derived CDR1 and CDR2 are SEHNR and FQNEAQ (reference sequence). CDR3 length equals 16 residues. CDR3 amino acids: CASRQPGGLNTGELFF. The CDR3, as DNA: TGTGCCAGCAGACAGCCCGGGGGGTTGAACACCGGGGAGCTGTTTTTT.

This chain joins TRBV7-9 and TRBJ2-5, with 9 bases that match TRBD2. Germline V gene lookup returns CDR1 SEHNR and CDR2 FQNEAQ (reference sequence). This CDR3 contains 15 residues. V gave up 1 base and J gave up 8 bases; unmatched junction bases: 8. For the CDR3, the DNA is TGTGCCAGCAGCTTAGGACTAGCGGTAACGGGTACCCAGTACTTC. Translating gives CASSLGLAVTGTQYF.

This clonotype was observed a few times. The CDR3 spells CAIRAGGMEDTQYF. The DNA of the CDR3 is TGTGCCATCAGGGCGGGAGGGATGGAAGATACGCAGTATTTT. The chain couples TRBV10-3 to TRBJ2-3, with 9 bases fitting TRBD2. Germline CDR1 ENHRY, CDR2 SYGVKD. The CDR3 spans 14 residues. J lost 5 bases, V lost 6 bases, and 6 bases had no gene match.

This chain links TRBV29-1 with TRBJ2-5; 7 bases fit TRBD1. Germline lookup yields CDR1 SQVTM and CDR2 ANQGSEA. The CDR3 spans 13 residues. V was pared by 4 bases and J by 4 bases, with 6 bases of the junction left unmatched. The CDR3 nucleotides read TGCAGCGTTGTAGGGGGCGCGGGAGAGACCCAGTACTTC. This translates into CSVVGGAGETQYF.

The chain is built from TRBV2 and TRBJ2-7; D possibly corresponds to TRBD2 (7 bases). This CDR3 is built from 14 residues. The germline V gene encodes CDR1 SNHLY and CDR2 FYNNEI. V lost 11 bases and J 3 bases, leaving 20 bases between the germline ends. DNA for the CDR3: TGTGCCGGGGGGGCCGGGACGCAAGGCTACGAGCAGTACTTC. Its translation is CAGGAGTQGYEQYF.

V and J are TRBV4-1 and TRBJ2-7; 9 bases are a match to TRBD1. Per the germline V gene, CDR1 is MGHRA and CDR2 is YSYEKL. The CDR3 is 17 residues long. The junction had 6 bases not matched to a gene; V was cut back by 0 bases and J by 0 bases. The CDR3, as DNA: TGCGCCAGCAGCCAAGATCGAACAGGGGGCATCTCCTACGAGCAGTACTTC. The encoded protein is CASSQDRTGGISYEQYF.

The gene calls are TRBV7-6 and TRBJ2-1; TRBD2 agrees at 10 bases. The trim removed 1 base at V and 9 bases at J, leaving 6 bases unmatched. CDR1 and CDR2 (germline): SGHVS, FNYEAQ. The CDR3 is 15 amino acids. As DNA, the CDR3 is TGTGCCAGCAGCTTAGGAGCGGGAGGGCCTATTGAGCAGTTCTTC. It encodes CASSLGAGGPIEQFF.